This T cell receptor (beta chain) was sequenced for a study of follicular helper T cells after annual influenza vaccination. Time point: 2015-2016 season, 7 days after influenza vaccination. Community-dwelling subjects without influenza vaccination in the prior 6 months were enrolled. The repertoire was sequenced with immunoSEQ multiplex PCR; TCRdb's copy has only in-frame clones and lacks some. The sample lists under 900 clones, roughly 70% occurring once. The sequencing used CXCR5+ CD38+ circulating T follicular helper cells from blood, collected 7 days after influenza vaccination. The subset denotes: circulating Tfh, non-naive CD4+CXCR5+PD-1+ (ICOS+CD38+ or ICOS-CD38-). This TCR came from an adult who received the influenza vaccine.

The CDR3 coding sequence is TGTGCCAGCAGCTACAGCGGGGGCTCTGGAAACACCATATATTTT. Encoded protein: CASSYSGGSGNTIYF. The gene calls are TRBV5-6 and TRBJ1-3; the D gene is possibly TRBD1 (5 bases). V shed 3 bases and J shed 0 bases, with 10 bases lying between them. The germline V gene has CDR1 SGHDT and CDR2 YYEEEE. This CDR3 has 15 residues.